This entry concerns a single T cell receptor beta chain. The length of the CDR3 is 13 residues. V dropped 3 bases and J dropped 6; count of bases not matched to a gene: 3. Germline V gives CDR1 LNHDA, CDR2 SQIVND (reference sequence). Per the original methods: Amplification from reference gene primers served as the basis for estimated nucleated cell counts. Profiling relied on immunoSEQ multiplex PCR, and the TCRdb table lists in-frame clones only, not all of them. V, J and clone size are those of that table, while D and trimming were read from the DNA. Among some 60,000 clones listed, roughly 90% were seen once. The data were taken from a study of blood T cell repertoires in COVID-19. Background on the study: The United States, Italy and Spain provided the acute and convalescent COVID-19 samples. PBMCs, B-cell-depleted T cells, or T cells provided the cDNA or gDNA that made up the material.

The clonotype was recovered from a human donor in a cohort sampled during active COVID-19. The specimen was peripheral blood. The V and J genes are TRBV19 and TRBJ2-7; 9 positions agree with TRBD1. The DNA of the CDR3 is TGTGCCAGTAGTATCCAGGACAGGGGCGAGCAGTACTTC. It is translated as CASSIQDRGEQYF. The entire variable domain, with the rest obtained from reference TRBV19 and TRBJ2-7, is as follows: DGGITQSPKYLFRKEGQNVTLSCEQNLNHDAMYWYRQDPGQGLRLIYYSQIVNDFQKGDIAEGYSVSREKKESFPLTVTSAQKNPTAFYLCASSIQDRGEQYFGPGTRLTVT.